This T cell receptor beta chain was captured by sequencing in a study of radiotherapy plus CTLA-4 blockade in lung cancer. This clone has just a few counts. The study gave focal radiation plus ipilimumab CTLA-4 blockade to patients with chemo-refractory metastatic non-small-cell lung cancer. CDR3 length: 15 residues. Germline CDR1 is MGHRA and CDR2 is YSYEKL. Trimming took 3 bases from V and 6 from J; bases not matched to a gene: 10. Generated by immunoSEQ multiplex PCR, the TCRdb table keeps only in-frame clones and is missing some. The top ten clones hold 6.5% to 9% of a sample with tens of thousands of clones, approximately 82% of them seen once.

The receptor's source is a human donor with non-small cell lung cancer who had stable disease on radiotherapy plus ipilimumab. Sequences were derived from peripheral blood, sampled from a patient treated with radiotherapy plus ipilimumab. V and J are TRBV4-1 and TRBJ2-7; 8 bases are shared with TRBD2. The CDR3 protein is CASSQSGLVSGEQYF. The CDR3 region has the DNA TGCGCCAGCAGCCAGTCGGGACTAGTCTCCGGCGAGCAGTACTTC.